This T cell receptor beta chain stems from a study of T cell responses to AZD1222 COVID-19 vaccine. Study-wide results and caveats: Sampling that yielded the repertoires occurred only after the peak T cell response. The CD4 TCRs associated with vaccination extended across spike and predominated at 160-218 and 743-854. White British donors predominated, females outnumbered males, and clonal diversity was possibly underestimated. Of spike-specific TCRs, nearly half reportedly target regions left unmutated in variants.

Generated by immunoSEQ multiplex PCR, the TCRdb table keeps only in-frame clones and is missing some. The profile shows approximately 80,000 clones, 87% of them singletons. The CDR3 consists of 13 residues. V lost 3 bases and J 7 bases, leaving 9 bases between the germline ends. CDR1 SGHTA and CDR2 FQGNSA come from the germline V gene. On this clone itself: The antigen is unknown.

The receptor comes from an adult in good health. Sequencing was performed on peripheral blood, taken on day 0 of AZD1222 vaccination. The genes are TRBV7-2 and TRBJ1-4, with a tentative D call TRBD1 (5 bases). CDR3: CASSFGQGEKLFF. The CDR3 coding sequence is TGTGCCAGCAGCTTTGGGCAGGGTGAAAAACTGTTTTTT.